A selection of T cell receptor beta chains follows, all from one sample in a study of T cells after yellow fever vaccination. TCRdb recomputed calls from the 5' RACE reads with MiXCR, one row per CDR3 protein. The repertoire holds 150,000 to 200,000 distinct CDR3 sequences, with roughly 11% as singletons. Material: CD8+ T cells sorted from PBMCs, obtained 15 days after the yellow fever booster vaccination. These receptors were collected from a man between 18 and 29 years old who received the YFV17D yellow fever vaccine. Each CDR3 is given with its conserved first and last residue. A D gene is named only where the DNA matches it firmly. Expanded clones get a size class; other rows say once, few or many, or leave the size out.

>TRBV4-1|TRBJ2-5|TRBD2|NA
TGCGCCAGCAGCCAAGACCCGGGACTAGCGGGGGTGGAGACCCAGTACTTC
CASSQDPGLAGVETQYF
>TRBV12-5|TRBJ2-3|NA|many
TGTGCTAGTGGTTTGGGGCAGCGACACACAGATACGCAGTATTTT
CASGLGQRHTDTQYF
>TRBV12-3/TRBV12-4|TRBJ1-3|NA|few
TGTGCCAGCACCTATGGTGGAAACACCATATATTTT
CASTYGGNTIYF
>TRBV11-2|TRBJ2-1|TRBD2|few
TGTGCCAGCAGCTTAGCCCAGCGGGGGGACAATGAGCAGTTCTTC
CASSLAQRGDNEQFF
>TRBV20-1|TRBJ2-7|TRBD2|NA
TGCAGTGCTAGATCCGGACTAGCGGGGGGGTACGAGCAGTACTTC
CSARSGLAGGYEQYF
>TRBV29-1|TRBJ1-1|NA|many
TGCAGCGTTGAAGATCCGGGGCAGTTGAACACTGAAGCTTTCTTT
CSVEDPGQLNTEAFF
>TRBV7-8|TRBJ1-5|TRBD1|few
TGTGCCAGCAGCCAAGGACAGGGGTTTGGCAATCAGCCCCAGCATTTT
CASSQGQGFGNQPQHF
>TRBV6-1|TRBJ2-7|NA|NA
TGTGCCAGTGCTCGATCGTCCTCTGGGCAGTACTTC
CASARSSSGQYF
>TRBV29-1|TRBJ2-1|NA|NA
TGCAGCGTTGAAGCTAGCAATGAGCAGTTCTTC
CSVEASNEQFF
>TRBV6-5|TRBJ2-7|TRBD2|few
TGTGCCAGCAGTTACGATCCTAGCGGTATCTACGAGCAGTACTTC
CASSYDPSGIYEQYF
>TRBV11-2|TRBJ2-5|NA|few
TGTGCCAGCAGCCGCCCCAACAGCCAAGAGACCCAGTACTTC
CASSRPNSQETQYF
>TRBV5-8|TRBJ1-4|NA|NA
TGTGCCAGCAGACCGCACCCCTCCGCCGGTGAAAAACTGTTTTTT
CASRPHPSAGEKLFF
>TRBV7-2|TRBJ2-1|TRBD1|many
TGTGCCAGCAGCTTAGATGGGCACAGGGGGGATGAGCAGTTCTTC
CASSLDGHRGDEQFF
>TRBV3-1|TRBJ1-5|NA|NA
TGTGCCAGCAGCCAAAGGGGATATCAGCCCCAGCATTTT
CASSQRGYQPQHF
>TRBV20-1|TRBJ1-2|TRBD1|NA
TGCAGTGCTAGACCCCCGGGACAGTGGTATGGCTACACCTTC
CSARPPGQWYGYTF
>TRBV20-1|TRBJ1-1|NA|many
TGCAGTGCCCGGAAAGGGGGGAACACTGAAGCTTTCTTT
CSARKGGNTEAFF
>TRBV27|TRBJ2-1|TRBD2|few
TGTGCCAGCAGTTGGACGACTAGCGGGGGGGCCGATGAGCAGTTCTTC
CASSWTTSGGADEQFF
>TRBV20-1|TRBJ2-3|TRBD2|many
TGCAGTGCTAAAATGGGCGGGGGGGCATCAGATACGCAGTATTTT
CSAKMGGGASDTQYF
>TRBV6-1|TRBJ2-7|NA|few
TGTGCCAGCAGTGTCGGACTAACAGCCTACGAGCAGTACTTC
CASSVGLTAYEQYF
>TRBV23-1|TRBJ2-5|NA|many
TGCGCCAGCAGTCTGTCGGAAGAGACCCAGTACTTC
CASSLSEETQYF
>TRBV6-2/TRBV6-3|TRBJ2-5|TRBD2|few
TGTGCCAGCAGTAGTCTAGCGGGGGGAGAGACCCAGTACTTC
CASSSLAGGETQYF
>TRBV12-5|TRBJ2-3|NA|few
TGTGCTAGTGGCCAAGGACCCCGGCGCGGGGATACGCAGTATTTT
CASGQGPRRGDTQYF
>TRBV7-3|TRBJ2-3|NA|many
TGTGCCAGCAGTTCCACAGGGAGCACAGATACGCAGTATTTT
CASSSTGSTDTQYF
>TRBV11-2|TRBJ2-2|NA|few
TGTGCCAGCAGCCCACCGGACAGAAACACCGGGGAGCTGTTTTTT
CASSPPDRNTGELFF
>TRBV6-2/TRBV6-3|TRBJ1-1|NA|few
TGTGCCAGCAGTTACGGCCAGGGGTACACTGAAGCTTTCTTT
CASSYGQGYTEAFF
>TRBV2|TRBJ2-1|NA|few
TGTGCGCTATTCGTGCGGGCCGACAATGAGCAGTTCTTC
CALFVRADNEQFF
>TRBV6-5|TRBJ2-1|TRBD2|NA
TGTGCCAGCAGTGCCGGCCTAGCGGGGGCGGGTAATGAGCAGTTCTTC
CASSAGLAGAGNEQFF
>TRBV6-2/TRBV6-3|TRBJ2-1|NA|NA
TGTGCCAGCGTAGGAGGGGGGGTAAGTGAGCAGTTCTTC
CASVGGGVSEQFF
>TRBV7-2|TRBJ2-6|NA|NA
TGTGCCAGCAAGCTGCCATCCTCTGGGGCCAACGTCCTGACTTTC
CASKLPSSGANVLTF
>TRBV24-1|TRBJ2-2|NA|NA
TGTGCCACCAGTGATTTGTACGCCAGAGGCACCGGGGAGCTGATTTTT
CATSDLYARGTGELIF
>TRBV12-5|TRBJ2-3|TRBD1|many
TGTGCTAGTGGTCTCCACGAGGGACAGGGGGCGGCAGATACGCAGTATTTT
CASGLHEGQGAADTQYF
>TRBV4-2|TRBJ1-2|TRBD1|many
TGTGCCAGCAGCCAAGAAACAGGGGGTCTCTATGGCTACACCTTC
CASSQETGGLYGYTF
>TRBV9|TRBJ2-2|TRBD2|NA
TGTGCCAGCAGCGGCCGGGACTACGCCCAGTGGGAGCTGTTTTTT
CASSGRDYAQWELFF
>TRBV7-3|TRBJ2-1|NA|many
TGTGCCAGCAGCATAGCGGAAAGCTCCTACAATGAGCAGTTCTTC
CASSIAESSYNEQFF
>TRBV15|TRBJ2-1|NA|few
TGTGCCACCAGCAGAGGAGGGCATGAGCAGTTCTTC
CATSRGGHEQFF
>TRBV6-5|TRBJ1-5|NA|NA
TGTGCCAGCACCCTAAGGGCAGGGTATGATCAGCCCCAGCATTTT
CASTLRAGYDQPQHF